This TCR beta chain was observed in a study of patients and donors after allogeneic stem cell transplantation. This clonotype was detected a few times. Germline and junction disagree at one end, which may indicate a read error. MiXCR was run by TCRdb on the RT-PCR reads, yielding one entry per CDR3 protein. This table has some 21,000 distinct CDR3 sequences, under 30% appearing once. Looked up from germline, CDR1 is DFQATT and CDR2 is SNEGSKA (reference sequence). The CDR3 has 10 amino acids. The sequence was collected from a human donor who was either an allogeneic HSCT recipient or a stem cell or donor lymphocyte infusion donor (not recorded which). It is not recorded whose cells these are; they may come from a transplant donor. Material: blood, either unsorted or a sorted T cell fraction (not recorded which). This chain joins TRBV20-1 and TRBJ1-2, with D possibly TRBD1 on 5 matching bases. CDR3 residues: CSARDSPGLF. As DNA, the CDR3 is TGCAGTGCTCGCGACAGCCCGGGGCTCTTC.